This entry is about one T cell receptor (beta chain). Antigen unknown. This record belongs to a study of cytomegalovirus exposure and HLA in healthy donors. Study observations and caveats: Later analysis identified around 15,000 TCR beta sequences associated with HLA alleles, using a false discovery rate threshold of 0.05.

Primers included in the PCR were 60 Vbeta and 13 Jbeta primers. The repertoire was sequenced with immunoSEQ multiplex PCR; TCRdb's copy has only in-frame clones and lacks some. The table lists approximately 120,000 clones, approximately 73% of them singletons, with about 4.9% in the top ten. The CDR3 is 13 residues long. J was trimmed by 7 bases and V by 3 bases; bases with no gene match: 4. CDR1 and CDR2 (germline): SQVTM, ANQGSEA. The receptor comes from a man aged 55 to 69 in good health and CMV-seropositive. The chain recombines TRBV29-1 with TRBJ2-1; 9 nucleotides line up with TRBD2. Sequencing used PBMCs. For the CDR3, the DNA is TGCAGCGTTGACCCCCTAGCGGGGAATGAGCAGTTCTTC. Encoded protein: CSVDPLAGNEQFF.